This T cell receptor beta chain comes out of a study of cytomegalovirus exposure and HLA in healthy donors. Study-wide background: An earlier analysis identified 100 million to 130 million unique TCR beta sequences in approximately 190 million T cells.

Study-level results: Near-uniform donor sequencing depth was presumed by presence/absence analyses. In a later analysis, DRB1 alleles had the most associated TCRs; HLA-C alleles the fewest. According to the study, around 150 TCR beta chains were cytomegalovirus-associated.

Primers for the PCR totalled 60 Vbeta and 13 Jbeta. TCRdb's copy holds only in-frame clones and misses some; the assay was immunoSEQ multiplex PCR. The table has about 140,000 clones, roughly 76% seen once. As concerns this clone: Its antigen is not known.

The clonotype originates from a female donor in good health and CMV-seronegative. The specimen sequenced was PBMCs.

The CDR3, as DNA: TGTGCCAACTCTAGCGGGAGCCCAGATACGCAGTATTTT. This encodes CANSSGSPDTQYF. The chain combines TRBV2 with TRBJ2-3; TRBD2 matches 10 bases. CDR1 is SNHLY and CDR2 is FYNNEI in the germline V gene. The CDR3 runs 13 residues. After removal of 10 bases from V and 4 bases from J, the junction contained 5 bases not matched to a gene.